Listed here are 31 T cell receptor beta chains from one sample, sequenced in a study of T cell responses to AZD1222 COVID-19 vaccine. Assay: immunoSEQ multiplex PCR; the TCRdb copy retains only in-frame clones and omits some. The sample has roughly 190,000 clones, roughly 93% seen once. The sequences come from peripheral blood, collected on day 0 of AZD1222 vaccination. The receptors were gathered from an adult in good health.

The V and J genes are TRBV11-2 and TRBJ1-4; 7 nucleotides line up with TRBD1. The CDR3 is made up of 16 amino acids. CDR1 and CDR2 (germline): SGHAT, FQNNGV. The trim removed 6 bases at V and 7 bases at J, leaving 14 bases unmatched. Here the CDR3 DNA reads TGTGCCAGCAGTTTTAGAGTTGGCAGGGGGGCTGAAAAACTGTTTTTT. It translates to CASSFRVGRGAEKLFF. Complete variable domain (other parts from reference TRBV11-2 and TRBJ1-4): EAGVAQSPRYKIIEKRQSVAFWCNPISGHATLYWYQQILGQGPKLLIQFQNNGVVDDSQLPKDRFSAERLKGVDSTLKIQPAKLEDSAVYLCASSFRVGRGAEKLFFGSGTQLSVL.

J is TRBJ1-2 and V is TRBV2; perhaps TRBD1 as D (5 bases). Trimming took 6 bases from V and 9 from J, leaving 23 bases between them. CDR1 and CDR2 (germline): SNHLY, FYNNEI. The CDR3 has 15 residues. As DNA, the CDR3 is TGTGCCAGCAGCGATCCCGGGACTGCCGCCTCCCGCTACACCTTC. Translating it yields CASSDPGTAASRYTF.

V is TRBV19 and J is TRBJ1-3; D unclear. The length of the CDR3 is 12 residues. From germline, CDR1 is LNHDA and CDR2 SQIVND (reference sequence). V shed 6 bases and J shed 2 bases, with 5 bases lying between them. The CDR3 here is CASSSTGNTIYF. The DNA of the CDR3 is TGTGCCAGTAGCAGTACTGGAAACACCATATATTTT.

The V call is TRBV11-2, the J call TRBJ2-5; D unclear. Germline-derived CDR1 and CDR2 are SGHAT and FQNNGV. Trimming left V 5 bases short and J 0 bases short, with 10 bases between. CDR3 length: 14 amino acids. Written as DNA, the CDR3 is TGTGCCAGCAGCACAAGGCCGTACCAAGAGACCCAGTACTTC. This gives the protein CASSTRPYQETQYF.

The chain is built from TRBV19 and TRBJ1-1, with a tentative D call TRBD1 (6 bases). The CDR3 loop spans 14 amino acids. Germline V CDR1 and CDR2: LNHDA, SQIVND (reference sequence). V was shortened by 4 bases and J by 3 bases, with 12 bases between the two germline ends. The CDR3 DNA is TGTGCCAGTAGTACCCGGGACACGTACACTGAAGCTTTCTTT. Its translation: CASSTRDTYTEAFF.

The rearrangement uses TRBV5-5 and TRBJ1-1; perhaps TRBD1 as D (6 bases). The CDR3 runs to 14 residues. The germline V gene encodes CDR1 SGHKS and CDR2 YYEKEE (reference sequence). Trimming took 7 bases from V and 1 from J, leaving 14 bases between them. CDR3 nucleotide sequence: TGTGCCAGCTGCCCGGGACATCGGAACACTGAAGCTTTCTTT. This sequence encodes CASCPGHRNTEAFF.

This clone was found a few times. The chain links TRBV3-1 (or the pseudogene TRBV3-2) to TRBJ1-2; no clear D. The CDR3 consists of 14 residues. V lost 1 base, J lost 8 bases, and 14 bases lay in between. The V gene's germline CDR1 is LGHDT and CDR2 YNNKEL (reference sequence). Here the CDR3 reads CASSQGAAMRGYTF. The CDR3 nucleotides are TGTGCCAGCAGCCAAGGAGCAGCGATGAGGGGCTACACCTTC.

The V and J genes are TRBV5-1 and TRBJ2-3; 15 nucleotides line up with TRBD2. V lost 4 bases and J lost 4; bases outside the gene matches: 4. CDR1 SGHRS and CDR2 YFSETQ come from the germline V gene. The CDR3 has 16 amino acids. The CDR3 region is CASSGGLAGGADTQYF. For the CDR3, the DNA is TGCGCCAGCAGCGGGGGACTAGCGGGAGGAGCAGATACGCAGTATTTT. Based on the CDR3 plus reference TRBV5-1 and TRBJ2-3, the full variable domain is KAGVTQTPRYLIKTRGQQVTLSCSPISGHRSVSWYQQTPGQGLQFLFEYFSETQRNKGNFPGRFSGRQFSNSRSEMNVSTLELGDSALYLCASSGGLAGGADTQYFGPGTRLTVL.

V gene TRBV3-1 (or the pseudogene TRBV3-2) combines with J gene TRBJ1-2, with TRBD1 matching over 9 bases. V lost 3 bases and J lost 4; bases outside the gene matches: 9. The CDR3 is made up of 16 amino acids. Germline loops: CDR1 LGHDT, CDR2 YNNKEL (reference sequence). In nucleotides, the CDR3 is TGTGCCAGCAGCCAGAGACGAACAGGGGGCGGCTATGGCTACACCTTC. It specifies CASSQRRTGGGYGYTF.

This chain connects TRBV7-6 to TRBJ1-1; unclear D gene. The CDR3 has 14 amino acids. CDR1 and CDR2 from the germline V gene are SGHVS and FNYEAQ. V was cut by 7 bases and J by 2 bases, with 14 bases left in between. Here the CDR3 reads CASKILDGNTEAFF. CDR3 bases: TGTGCCAGCAAGATCCTCGACGGAAACACTGAAGCTTTCTTT.

The chain employs TRBV15 and TRBJ1-2; no reliable D call. This CDR3 spans 13 amino acids. The V gene lost 11 bases and the J gene lost 4 bases, with 17 bases spanning the gap. Germline V lookup: CDR1 LNHNV, CDR2 YYDKDF (reference sequence). This chain's CDR3 is CAVSGQASYGYTF. In DNA form, the CDR3 reads TGTGCCGTCTCCGGGCAGGCGTCCTATGGCTACACCTTC.

The genes are TRBV5-4 and TRBJ1-6; D is uncertain. Germline lookup yields CDR1 SGHNT and CDR2 YYREEE (reference sequence). V shed 0 bases and J shed 13 bases, with 8 bases lying between them. The CDR3 extends over 12 amino acids. The CDR3 sequence: CASSLGPGPLHF. In DNA form, the CDR3 reads TGTGCCAGCAGCTTGGGCCCGGGCCCCCTCCACTTT. Based on the CDR3 plus reference TRBV5-4 and TRBJ1-6, the full variable domain is ETGVTQSPTHLIKTRGQQVTLRCSSQSGHNTVSWYQQALGQGPQFIFQYYREEENGRGNFPPRFSGLQFPNYSSELNVNALELDDSALYLCASSLGPGPLHFGNGTRLTVT.

This sequence joins TRBV5-1 and TRBJ2-7; TRBD1 matches 8 bases. The CDR3 runs to 17 residues. V dropped 0 bases and J dropped 4; count of bases not matched to a gene: 12. Germline loops: CDR1 SGHRS, CDR2 YFSETQ. CDR3 protein: CASSLAGSTGAPYEQYF. The CDR3 region has the DNA TGCGCCAGCAGCTTGGCCGGATCGACAGGGGCCCCTTACGAGCAGTACTTC.

V and J are TRBV6-5 and TRBJ1-2; tentative D call: TRBD1 (5 bases). Germline V gene lookup returns CDR1 MNHEY and CDR2 SVGAGI. With 4 bases removed from V and 5 bases from J, the gap between germline ends came to 14 bases. The CDR3 is 14 residues long. This CDR3 is CASSFSGGPYGYTF. Here the CDR3 DNA reads TGTGCCAGCAGTTTCTCCGGGGGACCATATGGCTACACCTTC.

The chain links TRBV12-3 or TRBV12-4 to TRBJ1-3; D gene unclear. The CDR3 sequence is 13 residues long. V lost 6 bases to trimming and J lost 5 bases, with 11 bases between them. CDR3 in DNA: TGTGCCAGCAGACTCGGGTTGAGAAACACCATATATTTT. Its translation: CASRLGLRNTIYF.

The gene calls are TRBV6-1 and TRBJ1-4; weak D call: TRBD1 (6 bases). The CDR3 is 16 amino acids. Trimming cost V 3 bases and J 10 bases, with 21 bases left between them. In germline, CDR1 is MNHNS, CDR2 SASEGT. Written as DNA, the CDR3 is TGTGCCAGCAGTGAGATGCAGGGGAAGGGTTTTGGAAAACTGTTTTTT. Translated, it gives CASSEMQGKGFGKLFF.

This clone was recorded once. V and J are TRBV7-9 and TRBJ2-1; TRBD1 matches at 11 bases. Germline V gene sequence: CDR1 SEHNR, CDR2 FQNEAQ (reference sequence). J lost 9 bases, V lost 5 bases, and 12 bases had no gene match. This CDR3 has 16 residues. Here the CDR3 DNA reads TGTGCCAGCAGCGGAGGGGACAGGGGGTTTTTAAGTGAGCAGTTCTTC. Encoded protein: CASSGGDRGFLSEQFF.

The J gene is TRBJ1-6, the V gene TRBV7-2, with 7 bases that match TRBD1. The length of the CDR3 is 15 residues. The germline gives CDR1 SGHTA, CDR2 FQGNSA. V shed 0 bases, J shed 9 bases, and the junction held 5 bases outside the gene matches. The CDR3 DNA reads as TGTGCCAGCAGCTTAGCGGTGACAGGGAGTTCACCCCTCCACTTT. This gives the protein CASSLAVTGSSPLHF.

The rearrangement uses TRBV7-2 and TRBJ1-4; D is undetermined. There are 18 residues in the CDR3. Germline values: CDR1 SGHTA, CDR2 FQGNSA. V lost 1 base, J lost 2 bases, and 17 bases lay in between. In nucleotides, the CDR3 is TGTGCCAGCAGCTTAGGTCGCACGGGGATGCCGACTAATGAAAAACTGTTTTTT. Residues: CASSLGRTGMPTNEKLFF.

The genes are TRBV19 and TRBJ1-6, with D tentatively TRBD1 (6 bases). V was pared by 0 bases and J by 6 bases, with 12 bases between. Germline values: CDR1 LNHDA, CDR2 SQIVND (reference sequence). This CDR3 region has 16 residues. CDR3 amino acids: CASSIDGQQGNSPLHF. The CDR3 DNA reads TGTGCCAGTAGTATAGATGGTCAACAGGGTAATTCACCCCTCCACTTT.

V gene TRBV2 combines with J gene TRBJ2-1; no definite D call. The ends were cut back, 7 bases at V and 3 bases at J, with 13 bases in the middle. Germline V gene lookup returns CDR1 SNHLY and CDR2 FYNNEI. This CDR3 has 14 amino acids. The CDR3 reads CASNVKWDYNEQFF. The CDR3 DNA reads TGTGCCAGCAATGTTAAATGGGACTACAATGAGCAGTTCTTC.

The table lists this clone with a count of one. The chain uses TRBV19 and TRBJ1-1; D is perhaps TRBD1 (6 bases). The germline gives CDR1 LNHDA, CDR2 SQIVND (reference sequence). The CDR3 extends over 15 amino acids. V lost 7 bases to trimming and J lost 5 bases, with 20 bases between them. The chain's CDR3 is CASIKVGRGNTEAFF. The CDR3 DNA follows: TGTGCCAGTATCAAGGTGGGCAGGGGCAATACTGAAGCTTTCTTT. The full variable domain, its missing parts supplied by reference TRBV19 and TRBJ1-1, is DGGITQSPKYLFRKEGQNVTLSCEQNLNHDAMYWYRQDPGQGLRLIYYSQIVNDFQKGDIAEGYSVSREKKESFPLTVTSAQKNPTAFYLCASIKVGRGNTEAFFGQGTRLTVV.

The V and J genes are TRBV6-5 and TRBJ1-2, with 8 bases identical to TRBD1. The CDR3 length is 14 residues. From germline, CDR1 is MNHEY and CDR2 SVGAGI. The V segment lost 2 bases and the J segment 3 bases; nucleotides outside the gene matches: 2. CDR3 sequence: CASSYQGADYGYTF. CDR3 bases: TGTGCCAGCAGTTACCAGGGGGCGGACTATGGCTACACCTTC.

The V gene is TRBV5-1, the J gene TRBJ1-3; D not resolved. CDR3 length: 12 residues. Trimming removed 7 bases at V and 3 bases at J, with 8 bases between. CDR1 and CDR2 (germline): SGHRS, YFSETQ. The CDR3 sequence: CASATDGNTIYF. The CDR3 region has the DNA TGCGCCAGCGCAACTGATGGAAACACCATATATTTT.

The J gene is TRBJ1-1, the V gene TRBV6-5, with unresolved D. The germline CDR1 and CDR2 sequences are MNHEY and SVGAGI. Trimming left V 6 bases short and J 5 bases short, with 13 bases between. The CDR3 contains 13 residues. The CDR3 nucleotides read TGTGCCAGCAGCCACCCGGAAGGGACTGAAGCTTTCTTT. Translation gives CASSHPEGTEAFF.

CDR3 DNA sequence: TGCGCCAGCAGTCCCGTAGCGGGGGGCTACAATGAGCAGTTCTTC. Translated: CASSPVAGGYNEQFF. V is TRBV4-1 and J is TRBJ2-1, with 10 bases identical to TRBD2. The V gene end was trimmed by 6 bases and the J gene end by 3 bases; junction bases not matched to a gene: 5. The CDR3 spans 15 residues. The V gene's germline CDR1 is MGHRA and CDR2 YSYEKL.

The chain couples TRBV11-2 to TRBJ1-2; TRBD1 is a possible D gene (5 bases). From germline, CDR1 is SGHAT and CDR2 FQNNGV. Deletions cut 4 bases from V and 7 bases from J, with 22 bases between. The CDR3 totals 16 residues. Here the CDR3 reads CASSSGGGDVTGGYTF. DNA for the CDR3: TGTGCCAGCAGCTCAGGAGGAGGGGACGTGACGGGTGGCTACACCTTC.

The chain links TRBV29-1 to TRBJ2-7; 10 nucleotides match TRBD2. There are 14 residues in the CDR3. CDR1 is SQVTM, CDR2 ANQGSEA, per germline. Losses at the gene ends were 7 bases for V and 2 bases for J; bases not matched to a gene: 8. Here the CDR3 DNA reads TGCAGCGCGAGGACTAGCGGATTACCCTACGAGCAGTACTTC. Encoded protein: CSARTSGLPYEQYF.

The J gene is TRBJ2-3, the V gene TRBV5-4, with 10 nucleotides matching TRBD2. This CDR3 has 18 residues. The V and J ends lost 4 bases and 2 bases, in that order; junction bases with no gene match: 13. Germline V lookup: CDR1 SGHNT, CDR2 YYREEE (reference sequence). As DNA, the CDR3 is TGTGCCAGCAGCCTCGGGACTAGCGCTCTACCGAACACAGATACGCAGTATTTT. This codes for CASSLGTSALPNTDTQYF.

This chain connects TRBV6-1 to TRBJ2-1; D call uncertain. Germline CDR1 reads MNHNS; CDR2 reads SASEGT. CDR3 length equals 15 residues. V gave up 1 base and J gave up 4 bases, with 11 bases separating them. CDR3 in amino acids: CASSEVGGAYNEQFF. CDR3 bases: TGTGCCAGCAGTGAAGTGGGCGGAGCTTACAATGAGCAGTTCTTC.

V usage is TRBV6-5 and J usage is TRBJ2-2, with D possibly matching TRBD1 (5 bases). Germline V CDR1 and CDR2: MNHEY, SVGAGI. Trimming took 2 bases from V and 3 from J, leaving 7 bases between them. The CDR3 length is 14 residues. The CDR3 protein is CASSYDSYTGELFF. CDR3 coding DNA: TGTGCCAGCAGTTACGACAGCTACACCGGGGAGCTGTTTTTT.